This TCR beta chain is drawn from a study of cytomegalovirus exposure and HLA in healthy donors (dated by TCRdb to 2016 to 2017). A note on the overall study: According to an earlier analysis of several hundred of the donors, some 180 million T cells yielded roughly 100 million unique TCR beta sequences and more than 250 Gb of sequence data. A later analysis re-examined previously published TCR beta repertoires from just over 650 donors and added high-resolution HLA genotyping to investigate patterns of TCR occurrence. Class I and class II HLA loci were covered by the typing at four-digit resolution. Because of strong linkage in the cohort, roughly five DR-DQ haplotypes were treated as single units for association and clustering. The number of typed donors differed by locus: about 629-630 for A, B, C, DRB1 and DQB1; approximately 540 for DQA1; around 610 for DPA1; and approximately 450 for DPB1. The study aimed to test whether cataloging public T cell receptors could reveal signatures of past pathogen exposure. Every repertoire in the discovery cohort had been generated on one and the same sequencing platform. Alongside the repertoire data, information on donor age, sex, ethnicity and CMV serostatus was compiled. Among about 360 genotyped donors of the cohort, an average of approximately 230,000 unique TCR beta nucleotide sequences were sequenced per donor, 15% to 20% of them non-productive. The genetic ancestry cluster associated with self-reported Caucasian donors included 81% of the 398 genotyped donors. In a later genetic analysis, genome-wide SNP genotypes for about three fifths of the 666 donors were used, and that subset was treated as a discovery cohort. In addition to the first cohort of 500 to 850 subjects, a separate validation cohort of approximately 130 different subjects was used. Approximately 310 gigabases of sequencing data and around 85 million unique TCR sequences made up an early release that covered several hundred HLA-typed donors. The study profiled the T cell repertoires of hundreds of subjects by immunosequencing and related them to cytomegalovirus serostatus. To predict cytomegalovirus infection status, the study brought together high-throughput TCR immunosequencing, statistical association of individual TCRs with disease status, and machine learning. Rather than drawing on any new phenotypic data, the later analysis identified candidate immune exposures from TCR beta sequences and the way those sequences occurred across donors. An earlier analysis of 587 of the donors applied high-throughput TCR beta sequencing to assess whether each TCR beta V gene segment acted as functional or pseudogenic. Broad study findings and their caveats: Because counts were too low, seventeen rarely observed V segments, including chromosome 9 orphons, were excluded from the earlier analysis of 587 of the donors. According to a later analysis, parvovirus B19, influenza, CMV and Epstein-Barr virus appeared linked to several top co-occurrence clusters. For the cohort, immune exposure information was limited to CMV serostatus. Because HLA typing was missing for some donors at each locus, association tests included only the typed subset. A later analysis found that HLA-associated TCR beta chains were more clonally expanded and had lower generation probabilities than equally common non-associated chains. A group of highly shared sequence variants was considered likely to be a technical artifact of the sequencing pipeline. In this cohort, only TCR beta chains were sequenced, and detectable features were limited by the absence of alpha or paired-chain data. In a later analysis, the rate of TCR association differed among HLA loci, with DRB1 alleles having the most associated TCRs and HLA-C alleles having the fewest. Linkage disequilibrium might explain the correlated functional status among segregating V segments, but an unknown experimental factor could not be ruled out. Most TCR sequences were seen in very few donors, while some public TCRs were found in many individuals. The 87-base-pair reads could not distinguish some IMGT-functional V segments, including TRBV6-2 and TRBV6-3, so those segments were excluded. Cytomegalovirus status was reported to be diagnosed by the classifier with high specificity and sensitivity in both the original and validation cohorts. Assigning TCR associations to individual alleles was difficult when HLA alleles, especially DR and DQ, strongly co-occurred. In a later genetic analysis, a missense DCLRE1C variant was associated with V-gene and J-gene trimming of TCR beta chains, and the association was replicated in an independent cohort. A further reported finding was that TCR beta sequences accurately predicted the HLA-A and HLA-B alleles for most subjects in the first cohort. According to a later analysis, most CMV-associated TCR beta chains appeared to be HLA-restricted, and the HLA associations seemed to be driven largely by CMV exposure. A few of the identified cytomegalovirus-associated TCR beta chains were confirmed in vitro to be specific for cytomegalovirus antigens. A total of 164 TCR beta chains were listed by the study as associated with cytomegalovirus. At a false discovery rate of 0.05, a later analysis linked 16,951 TCR beta sequences to specific HLA alleles. In an earlier analysis of approximately 590 of the donors, most TCR beta V segments appeared in productive rearrangements about 87% or about 30% of the time, broadly matching IMGT annotations. The authors suggested that the approach could potentially be generalized to other disease states and immunological phenotypes. Presence/absence analyses assumed roughly uniform sequencing depth across donors, an assumption that may not hold. According to a later genetic analysis, donors in an Asian-associated ancestry cluster had fewer N-insertions in productive TCRs than the approximately 670-donor mean.

Points on this clone: Its antigen specificity is not known. Qualities for individual bases were not recorded, and no much larger clone is one base off.

Cut back by 2 bases and 0 bases, the V and J ends lie 11 bases apart. From its cysteine to its phenylalanine, the CDR3 spans 16 amino acids. Left in the record is the CDR3 DNA by itself, 48 bases read in frame from the first base. CDR1 and CDR2 are read off the germline V gene (reference sequence) as MNHNY and SVGAGI. To prepare the library, the immunoSEQ multiplex PCR assay was applied. For the multiplex PCR, a mixture combining 60 forward primers for TCR Vbeta segments and 13 reverse primers for TCR Jbeta segments was used. A multiplex PCR assay on genomic DNA amplified the CDR3 region of rearranged TCR beta genes. The amplified TCR beta libraries were sequenced on the Illumina HiSeq System as 87-base-pair reads. In the source study's methods: A later analysis tallied 70 million to 100 million unique TCR beta chains across the 660 or so repertoires, and some 12 million of those chains were shared by two or more donors. A nearest-neighbor algorithm error-corrected the raw reads and collapsed the reads into unique sequences, merging closely related sequences to remove PCR and sequencing errors. Alignment of CDR3 sequences to IMGT reference sequences was used to assign V, D and J gene segments. Each retained sequence needed at least a six-nucleotide match to both a V gene segment and a J gene segment. A rearrangement was called productive if the CDR3 had no stop codons and remained in frame with V and J, and every other rearrangement was called non-productive. CDR3 was defined by IMGT convention, running from the second conserved V-encoded cysteine to the conserved J-encoded phenylalanine. In an earlier analysis of more than 550 of the donors, sequences lacking an unambiguous match to a single V gene segment were excluded. An earlier analysis of under 750 of the donors called V segments functional above 56.7% productive rearrangements and segregating when the between-donor standard deviation exceeded 5%. A statistical classification framework was built to diagnose cytomegalovirus status from the catalog of TCR beta chain sequences. In a later analysis, TCR nucleotide sequences were compared against IMGT/GENE-DB human TR gene sequences so that V and J genes could be assigned. In a later analysis, CDR3 sequences and most-parsimonious VDJ recombination scenarios were assigned using the TCRdist pipeline. In a later analysis, each TCR beta chain was defined by its CDR3 amino acid sequence together with its V-gene family, and reads lacking a unique V-gene family were excluded. In a later analysis, around 650 highly shared, low-generation-probability nucleotide sequences were removed to address suspected cross-contamination and a sequencing artifact. In a later analysis, a clonal expansion index was calculated for each public chain from normalized within-repertoire ranks of inferred template counts. In a later analysis, generation probabilities were computed using a VDJ recombination model fitted to out-of-frame rearrangements, and the results were checked against IGoR. In a later analysis, TCR-TCR, TCR-HLA and TCR-CMV co-occurrence was scored with hypergeometric tests, and a repertoire-size bias correction was applied to TCR pairs. A later analysis estimated false discovery rates by permuting HLA or CMV assignments 20 times. In a later analysis, co-occurring TCRs were grouped using DBSCAN, with TCRdist sequence similarity added in when clustering inside HLA-allele-positive subsets. Repertoires with fewer than 30,000 or more than 120,000 public chains were left out of co-occurrence clustering, as were five repertoires with anomalous nucleotide sharing. TCRdb took over this immuneACCESS table, retaining in-frame rearrangements with V and J assigned. Such tables are incomplete; in checked studies, under half of the missing clones stem from an unresolved V gene, and the remainder is unexplained. V and J calls and clone size are those listed in that table; D and trimming were worked out from the DNA. The sample table holds around 150,000 clones, of which more than 75% were seen once. About 8.1% of the sample is in the top ten clones.

The cohort consisted of some 670 healthy bone marrow donors. At the time of sampling, every cohort member was nominally healthy, though immune exposures that went unrecorded were likely present. The donor tested CMV seropositive, placing the donor among the 290 or so seropositive members of the cohort. Every donor gave a peripheral blood sample, and the peripheral blood mononuclear cells from that sample were used for TCR beta sequencing. Genomic DNA extraction from the blood cell samples was performed with the Qiagen DNeasy Blood Extraction Kit. This clonotype originated in a woman in her fifties or sixties in good health and CMV-seropositive. The chain uses TRBV6-6 and TRBJ1-5; perhaps TRBD1 is the D gene, with 5 bases matching. The sequencing input was PBMCs. The CDR3 protein sequence reads: CASSYTGTYSNQPQHF. The nucleotide sequence is TGTGCCAGCAGTTACACCGGGACTTATAGCAATCAGCCCCAGCATTTT.